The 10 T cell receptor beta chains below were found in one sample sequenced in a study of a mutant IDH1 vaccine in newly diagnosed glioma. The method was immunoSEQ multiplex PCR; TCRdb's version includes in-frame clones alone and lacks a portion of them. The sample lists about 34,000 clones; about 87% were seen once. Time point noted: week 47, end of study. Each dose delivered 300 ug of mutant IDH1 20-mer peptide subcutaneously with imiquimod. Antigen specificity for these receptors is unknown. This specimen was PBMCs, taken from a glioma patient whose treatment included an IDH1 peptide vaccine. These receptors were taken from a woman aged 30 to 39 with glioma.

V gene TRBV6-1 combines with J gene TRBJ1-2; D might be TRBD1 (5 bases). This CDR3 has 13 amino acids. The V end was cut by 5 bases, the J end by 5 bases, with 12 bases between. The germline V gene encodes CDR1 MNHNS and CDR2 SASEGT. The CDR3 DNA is TGTGCCAGCAGTTGGGGGTGGCAGTATGGCTACACCTTC. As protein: CASSWGWQYGYTF.

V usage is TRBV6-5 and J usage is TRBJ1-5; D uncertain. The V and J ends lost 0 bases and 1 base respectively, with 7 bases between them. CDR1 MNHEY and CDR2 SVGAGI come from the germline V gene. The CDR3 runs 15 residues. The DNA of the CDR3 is TGTGCCAGCAGTTACTCATCCGGGAGCAATCAGCCCCAGCATTTT. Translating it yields CASSYSSGSNQPQHF.

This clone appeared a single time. The CDR3 sequence: CASMGEGTYEQYF. The DNA of the CDR3 is TGTGCCAGCATGGGGGAGGGGACCTACGAGCAGTACTTC. This rearrangement joins TRBV2 to TRBJ2-7; 7 bases line up with TRBD2. Trimming at V came to 7 bases and at J to 2 bases, leaving 5 bases not matched to a gene. Germline-derived CDR1 and CDR2 are SNHLY and FYNNEI. CDR3 length equals 13 residues.

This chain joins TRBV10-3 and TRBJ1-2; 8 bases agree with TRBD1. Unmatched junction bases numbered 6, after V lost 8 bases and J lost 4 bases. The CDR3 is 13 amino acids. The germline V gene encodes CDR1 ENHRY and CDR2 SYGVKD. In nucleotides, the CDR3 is TGTGCCATCTCCCCCGGGACAGGCTATGGCTACACCTTC. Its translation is CAISPGTGYGYTF.

CDR3 region: CASSFGQGTDTQYF. In DNA, the CDR3 is TGTGCCAGCAGCTTCGGACAGGGCACAGATACGCAGTATTTT. The chain combines TRBV5-5 with TRBJ2-3, with 7 bases matching TRBD1. Losses at the gene ends were 2 bases for V and 1 base for J; bases not matched to a gene: 1. CDR1 and CDR2 from the germline V gene are SGHKS and YYEKEE (reference sequence). This CDR3 spans 14 amino acids.

The CDR3 DNA sequence: TGTGCCAGTAGGAGCGGGGGGGCCTGGAACATTCAGTACTTC. It encodes CASRSGGAWNIQYF. The chain carries TRBV19 and TRBJ2-4, with TRBD2 matching 10 bases. This CDR3 has 14 amino acids. After removal of 6 bases from V and 7 bases from J, the junction contained 6 bases not matched to a gene. Per the germline V gene, CDR1 is LNHDA and CDR2 is SQIVND (reference sequence).

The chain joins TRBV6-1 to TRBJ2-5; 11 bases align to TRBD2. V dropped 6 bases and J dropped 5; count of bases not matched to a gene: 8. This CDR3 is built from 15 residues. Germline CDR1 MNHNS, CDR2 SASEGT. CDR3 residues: CASSPIAGGPETQYF. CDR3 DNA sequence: TGTGCCAGCAGCCCTATAGCGGGGGGGCCGGAGACCCAGTACTTC.

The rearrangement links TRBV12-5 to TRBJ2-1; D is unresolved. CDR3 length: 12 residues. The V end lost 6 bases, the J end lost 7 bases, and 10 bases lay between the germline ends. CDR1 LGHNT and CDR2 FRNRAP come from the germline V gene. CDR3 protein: CASGAAVNEQFF. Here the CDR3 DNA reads TGTGCTAGTGGCGCCGCGGTGAATGAGCAGTTCTTC.

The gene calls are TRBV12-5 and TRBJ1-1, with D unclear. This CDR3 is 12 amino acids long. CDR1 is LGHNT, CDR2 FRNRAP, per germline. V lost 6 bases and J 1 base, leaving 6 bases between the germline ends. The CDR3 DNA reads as TGTGCTAGTGGCGTTGCGAACACTGAAGCTTTCTTT. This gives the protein CASGVANTEAFF.

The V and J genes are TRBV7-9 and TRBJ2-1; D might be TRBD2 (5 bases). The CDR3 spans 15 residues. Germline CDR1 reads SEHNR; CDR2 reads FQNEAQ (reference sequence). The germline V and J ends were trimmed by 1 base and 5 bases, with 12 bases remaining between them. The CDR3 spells CASSLGETTHNEQFF. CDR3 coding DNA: TGTGCCAGCAGCTTAGGAGAGACTACCCACAATGAGCAGTTCTTC.